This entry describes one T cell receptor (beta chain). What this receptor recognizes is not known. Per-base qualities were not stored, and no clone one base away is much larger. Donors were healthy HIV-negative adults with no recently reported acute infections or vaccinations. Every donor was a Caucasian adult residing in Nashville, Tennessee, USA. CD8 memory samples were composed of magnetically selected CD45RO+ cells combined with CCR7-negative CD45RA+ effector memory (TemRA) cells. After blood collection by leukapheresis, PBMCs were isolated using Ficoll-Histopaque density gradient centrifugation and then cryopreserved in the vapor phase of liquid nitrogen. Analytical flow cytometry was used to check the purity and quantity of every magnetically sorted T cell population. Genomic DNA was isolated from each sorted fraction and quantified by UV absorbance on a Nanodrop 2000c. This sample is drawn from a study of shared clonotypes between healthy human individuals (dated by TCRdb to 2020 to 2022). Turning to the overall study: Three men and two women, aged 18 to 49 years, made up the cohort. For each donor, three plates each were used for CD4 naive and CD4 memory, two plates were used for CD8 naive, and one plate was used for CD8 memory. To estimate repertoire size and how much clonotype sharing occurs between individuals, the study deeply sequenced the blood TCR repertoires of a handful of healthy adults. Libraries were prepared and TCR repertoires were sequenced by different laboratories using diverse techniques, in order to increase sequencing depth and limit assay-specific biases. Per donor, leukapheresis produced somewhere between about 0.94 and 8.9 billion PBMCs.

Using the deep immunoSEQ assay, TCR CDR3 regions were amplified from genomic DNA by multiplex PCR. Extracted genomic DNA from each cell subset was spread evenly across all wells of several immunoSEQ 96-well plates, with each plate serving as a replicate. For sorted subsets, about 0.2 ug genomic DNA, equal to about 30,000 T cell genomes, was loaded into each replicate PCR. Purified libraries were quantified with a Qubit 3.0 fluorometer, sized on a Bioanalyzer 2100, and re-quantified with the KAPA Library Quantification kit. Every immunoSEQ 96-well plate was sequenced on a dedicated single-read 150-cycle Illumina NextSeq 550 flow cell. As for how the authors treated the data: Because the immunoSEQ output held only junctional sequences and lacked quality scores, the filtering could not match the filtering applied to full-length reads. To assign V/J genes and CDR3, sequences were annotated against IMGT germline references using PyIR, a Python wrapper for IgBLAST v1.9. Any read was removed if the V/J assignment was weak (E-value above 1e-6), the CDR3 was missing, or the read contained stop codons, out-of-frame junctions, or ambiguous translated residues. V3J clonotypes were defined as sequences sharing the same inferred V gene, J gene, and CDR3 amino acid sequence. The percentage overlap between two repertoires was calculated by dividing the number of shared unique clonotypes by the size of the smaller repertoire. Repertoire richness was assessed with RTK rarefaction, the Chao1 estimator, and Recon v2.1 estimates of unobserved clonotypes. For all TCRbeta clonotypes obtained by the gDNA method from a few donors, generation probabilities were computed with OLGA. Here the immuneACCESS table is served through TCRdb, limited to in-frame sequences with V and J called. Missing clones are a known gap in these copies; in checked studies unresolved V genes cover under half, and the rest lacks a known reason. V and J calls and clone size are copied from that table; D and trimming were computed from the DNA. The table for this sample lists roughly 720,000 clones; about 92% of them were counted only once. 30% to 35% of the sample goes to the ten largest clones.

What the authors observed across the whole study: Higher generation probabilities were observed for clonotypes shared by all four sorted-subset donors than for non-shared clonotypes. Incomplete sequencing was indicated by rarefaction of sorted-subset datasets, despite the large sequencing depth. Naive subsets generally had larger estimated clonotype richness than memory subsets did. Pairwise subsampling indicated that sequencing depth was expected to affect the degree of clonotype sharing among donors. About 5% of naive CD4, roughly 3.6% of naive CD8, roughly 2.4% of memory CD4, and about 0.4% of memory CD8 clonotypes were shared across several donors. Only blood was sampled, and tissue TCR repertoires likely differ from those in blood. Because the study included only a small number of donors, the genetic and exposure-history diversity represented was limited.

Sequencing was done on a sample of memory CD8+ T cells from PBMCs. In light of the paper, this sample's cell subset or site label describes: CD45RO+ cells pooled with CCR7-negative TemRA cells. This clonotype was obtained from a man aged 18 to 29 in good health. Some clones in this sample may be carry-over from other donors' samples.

The CDR3: CAWSRGTADEQYF. DNA sequence: TGTGCCTGGAGTAGGGGGACCGCGGACGAGCAGTACTTC. The rearranged segments are TRBV30 and TRBJ2-7; a tentative D call is TRBD1 (6 bases match). The germline ends are 13 bases apart after V is trimmed by 2 bases and J by 5 bases. The CDR3 starts with the cysteine, ends with the phenylalanine, and has 13 residues. The CDR3 DNA has 39 bases and is translated from base 1. The germline V gene (reference sequence) specifies GTSNPN as CDR1 and SVGIG as CDR2. The entire variable domain, with the stretches around the CDR3 drawn from the reference TRBV30 and TRBJ2-7 proteins, is SQTIHQWPATLVQPVGSPLSLECTVEGTSNPNLYWYRQAAGRGLQLLFYSVGIGQISSEVPQNLSASRPQDRQFILSSKKLLLSDSGFYLCAWSRGTADEQYFGPGTRLTVT.